The entry below describes one T cell receptor (beta chain). Its specificity is unknown. The CDR3 contains 15 residues. Per the germline V gene, CDR1 is LGHDT and CDR2 is YNNKEL (reference sequence). The ends were cut back, 1 base at V and 4 bases at J, with 14 bases in the middle. The data belong to a study of T cell responses to AZD1222 COVID-19 vaccine. Findings and limits, study-wide: Spike-specific TCR breadth and depth rose after two AZD1222 doses.

TCRdb's copy holds only in-frame clones and misses some; the assay was immunoSEQ multiplex PCR. The sample lists about 140,000 clones, more than 85% occurring once. The TCR sequence derives from an adult in good health. The rearrangement joins TRBV3-1 (or the pseudogene TRBV3-2) to TRBJ2-7; a possible D gene is TRBD2 (6 bases). This sample comprised peripheral blood, obtained on day 0 of AZD1222 vaccination. CDR3 amino acids: CASSQGPLAMYEQYF. The CDR3 DNA follows: TGTGCCAGCAGCCAAGGACCGCTAGCGATGTACGAGCAGTACTTC.